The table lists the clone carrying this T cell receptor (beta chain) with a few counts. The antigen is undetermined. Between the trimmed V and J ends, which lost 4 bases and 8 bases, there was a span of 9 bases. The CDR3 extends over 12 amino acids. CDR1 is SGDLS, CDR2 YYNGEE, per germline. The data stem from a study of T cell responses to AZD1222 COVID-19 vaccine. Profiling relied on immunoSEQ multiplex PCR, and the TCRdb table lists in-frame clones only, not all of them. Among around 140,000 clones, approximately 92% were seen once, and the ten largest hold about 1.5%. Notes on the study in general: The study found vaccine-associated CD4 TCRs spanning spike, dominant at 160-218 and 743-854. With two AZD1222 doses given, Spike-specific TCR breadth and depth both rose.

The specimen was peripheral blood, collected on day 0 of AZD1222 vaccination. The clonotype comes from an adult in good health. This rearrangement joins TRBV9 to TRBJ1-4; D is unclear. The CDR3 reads CASSLLGEKLFF. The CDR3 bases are TGTGCCAGCAGCCTGCTGGGGGAAAAACTGTTTTTT.